A single sample gave rise to the 14 T cell receptor beta chains below, sequenced in a study of T cell responses to AZD1222 COVID-19 vaccine. The repertoire was sequenced with immunoSEQ multiplex PCR; TCRdb's copy has only in-frame clones and lacks some. Of 50,000 to 65,000 clones listed, approximately 88% were seen once; the top ten hold approximately 2.4%. Specimen: peripheral blood, collected 28 days after the second AZD1222 dose. These receptors were taken from an adult who received the AZD1222 COVID-19 vaccine.

This clone was found a few times. This chain links TRBV24-1 with TRBJ2-6; 9 positions match TRBD1. The CDR3 extends over 17 amino acids. Germline V gives CDR1 KGHDR, CDR2 SFDVKD. V was clipped by 4 bases and J by 2 bases; unmatched bases: 5. CDR3 loop: CATSEGQGTPGANVLTF. CDR3 DNA: TGTGCCACCAGTGAGGGACAGGGAACCCCTGGGGCCAACGTCCTGACTTTC.

In its sample, this clone was seen once. The chain couples TRBV19 to TRBJ2-2, with a tentative D call TRBD1 (6 bases). Trimming shortened V by 7 bases and J by 0 bases, and 9 bases separated the two germline ends. The CDR3 extends over 14 amino acids. The germline V gene encodes CDR1 LNHDA and CDR2 SQIVND (reference sequence). The CDR3 DNA is TGTGCCAGTAAGGGGGTCGCGAACACCGGGGAGCTGTTTTTT. It translates to CASKGVANTGELFF.

This chain links TRBV6-5 with TRBJ1-6, with 7 bases fitting TRBD1. Germline V gene data show CDR1 as MNHEY and CDR2 as SVGAGI. The CDR3 is 16 amino acids. With 3 bases clipped from V and 9 bases from J, the junction kept 11 bases outside the gene matches. CDR3 coding DNA: TGTGCCAGCAGTTATTTCGAGGGGGCGCTGACTTCACCCCTCCACTTT. Its translation: CASSYFEGALTSPLHF.

The chain combines TRBV6-5 with TRBJ1-5, with D tentatively TRBD1 (5 bases). Germline V lookup: CDR1 MNHEY, CDR2 SVGAGI. V lost 8 bases and J lost 5, with 16 bases in between. CDR3 length equals 14 residues. The CDR3 bases are TGTGCCAGCGGAGCAGGGAGGGGAGATCAGCCCCAGCATTTT. Protein: CASGAGRGDQPQHF.

The chain links TRBV5-1 to TRBJ2-6; tentatively, D is TRBD1 or TRBD2 (5 bases each). CDR3 size: 15 residues. Trimming shortened V by 4 bases and J by 2 bases, and 10 bases separated the two germline ends. Germline CDR1 SGHRS, CDR2 YFSETQ. CDR3 region: CASSGTVAGANVLTF. The CDR3 DNA reads TGCGCCAGCAGCGGGACCGTGGCTGGGGCCAACGTCCTGACTTTC.

The V and J genes are TRBV2 and TRBJ2-5; 9 nucleotides match TRBD1. J gave up 5 bases and V 4 bases, and 2 bases lay outside the gene matches. The CDR3 sequence is 13 residues long. The germline CDR1 and CDR2 sequences are SNHLY and FYNNEI. The CDR3, as DNA: TGTGCCAGCAGTGGGGGGACAGGGGAGACCCAGTACTTC. It translates to CASSGGTGETQYF.

This chain joins TRBV19 and TRBJ2-2; 12 nucleotides agree with TRBD2. CDR1 and CDR2 (germline): LNHDA, SQIVND (reference sequence). After removal of 4 bases from V and 7 bases from J, the junction contained 7 bases not matched to a gene. The CDR3 spans 16 residues. The CDR3 here is CASSTRTSGKIGELFF. CDR3 DNA: TGTGCCAGTAGTACCCGGACTAGCGGGAAGATCGGGGAGCTGTTTTTT.

Concerning this clone itself: At one end the junction does not follow the germline gene, possibly because of a read error. J is TRBJ2-5 and V is TRBV7-7; D unclear. Germline CDR1 SSHAT, CDR2 FNYEAQ (reference sequence). This CDR3 contains 15 residues. Here the CDR3 DNA reads TGTGCTAGCAGCCCAACTCCGGACGGACCAGGGACCCAGTACTTC. Translated, it gives CASSPTPDGPGTQYF.

Only one count was recorded for this clone. This chain uses TRBV7-8 with TRBJ1-5; 9 nucleotides line up with TRBD1. The ends lost 5 bases at V and 3 bases at J; junction bases unmatched: 5. The CDR3 runs 15 residues. In germline, CDR1 is SGHVS, CDR2 FQNEAQ. CDR3 in DNA: TGTGCCAGCAGCCCTGGGACAGGGTTCAATCAGCCCCAGCATTTT. The encoded protein is CASSPGTGFNQPQHF.

The V gene is TRBV6-6, the J gene TRBJ2-7; 8 nucleotides align to TRBD1. Germline V gene lookup returns CDR1 MNHNY and CDR2 SVGAGI (reference sequence). The CDR3 length is 13 residues. The V gene end was trimmed by 6 bases and the J gene end by 5 bases; junction bases not matched to a gene: 6. Here the CDR3 DNA reads TGTGCCAGCAGGCCGGACAGGGAGCACGAGCAGTACTTC. Its translation is CASRPDREHEQYF.

J is TRBJ1-5 and V is TRBV19; weak D call: TRBD1 (5 bases). The CDR3 is 13 amino acids. The V end was cut by 5 bases, the J end by 6 bases, with 11 bases between. CDR1 is LNHDA, CDR2 SQIVND, per germline (reference sequence). The CDR3 coding sequence is TGTGCCAGTAGTCCCCCAAGGGGTCAGCCCCAGCATTTT. Translated: CASSPPRGQPQHF.

The J gene is TRBJ2-3, the V gene TRBV7-2; D tentatively fits TRBD1 or TRBD2 (5 bases each). CDR3 length: 18 amino acids. Germline V lookup: CDR1 SGHTA, CDR2 FQGNSA. Trimming took off 5 bases at V and 0 bases at J, with 21 bases between the two ends. CDR3 sequence reads: CASSGDADRGVSTDTQYF. Here the CDR3 DNA reads TGTGCCAGCAGCGGGGACGCAGATAGGGGTGTCAGCACAGATACGCAGTATTTT.

This chain links TRBV27 with TRBJ1-2, with TRBD1 matching 8 bases. CDR1 is MNHEY, CDR2 SMNVEV, per germline (reference sequence). V was clipped by 6 bases and J by 7 bases; unmatched bases: 16. The CDR3 spans 16 residues. CDR3 in amino acids: CASRTLRQGSKPGYTF. The CDR3 coding sequence is TGTGCCAGCAGAACCCTCCGACAGGGGTCGAAACCTGGCTACACCTTC.

The V gene is TRBV6-5, the J gene TRBJ2-1; D may be TRBD2 (5 bases). Germline V lookup: CDR1 MNHEY, CDR2 SVGAGI. The CDR3 has 13 amino acids. V shed 4 bases and J shed 2 bases, with 6 bases lying between them. The CDR3 loop is CASSSGAYNEQFF. In DNA form, the CDR3 reads TGTGCCAGCAGTTCCGGGGCCTACAATGAGCAGTTCTTC.